These T cell receptor beta chains were read from a single sample in a study of blood T cell repertoires in COVID-19. Measured with immunoSEQ multiplex PCR; TCRdb has only the in-frame clones, and not every one. The sample holds about 210,000 clones; 80% are singletons and the top ten take more than 10%. The sequenced sample was peripheral blood. These receptors came from a human donor in a cohort sampled during active COVID-19. CDR3s include the opening cysteine and the closing phenylalanine or tryptophan. The order of the fields is D gene, clone size, J gene, V gene, CDR3 protein, CDR3 DNA. A D gene is named only where the DNA matches it firmly. The listing skips clone size in some rows; elsewhere it reads once, few, many or a size class.

>-|-|TRBJ2-7|TRBV7-2
CASSLSGSSYEQYF
TGTGCCAGCAGCTTAAGTGGGAGCTCCTACGAGCAGTACTTC
>TRBD2|-|TRBJ2-7|TRBV28
CASSTGGVSSYEQYF
TGTGCCAGCAGTACGGGGGGGGTTAGCTCCTACGAGCAGTACTTC
>-|-|TRBJ1-4|TRBV9
CASSVGTILNEKLFF
TGTGCCAGCAGCGTGGGGACAATACTTAATGAAAAACTGTTTTTT
>-|few|TRBJ1-2|TRBV4-2
CASSQESRAGGYTF
TGTGCCAGCAGCCAAGAAAGCAGGGCAGGAGGCTACACCTTC
>TRBD1|-|TRBJ1-2|TRBV7-2
CASSLGQGNGYTF
TGTGCCAGCAGCTTAGGACAGGGGAACGGCTACACCTTC
>TRBD2|-|TRBJ2-5|TRBV7-8
CVGGAGGAETQYF
TGCGTGGGGGGCGCGGGGGGGGCTGAGACCCAGTACTTC
>TRBD1|-|TRBJ2-3|TRBV5-6
CASSSLGQGAGGTQYF
TGTGCCAGCAGTTCCCTAGGACAGGGGGCAGGGGGTACGCAGTATTTT
>-|-|TRBJ2-1|TRBV11-3
CASSLGGTDYNEQFF
TGTGCCAGCAGCCTCGGAGGGACGGACTACAATGAGCAGTTCTTC
>TRBD2|-|TRBJ2-7|TRBV7-2
CASSLGGSGSGEQYF
TGTGCCAGCAGCTTAGGGGGTAGCGGGAGTGGAGAGCAGTACTTC
>-|-|TRBJ2-7|TRBV27
CASSLGQLNSYEQYF
TGTGCCAGCAGTTTAGGACAGCTAAACTCCTACGAGCAGTACTTC
>TRBD1|-|TRBJ1-3|TRBV6-5
CASSRGQVKGNTIYF
TGTGCCAGCAGCCGGGGACAGGTGAAAGGAAACACCATATATTTT
>-|-|TRBJ2-3|TRBV28
CASRRERYTDTQYF
TGTGCCAGCAGACGCGAACGATACACAGATACGCAGTATTTT
>-|-|TRBJ1-6|TRBV10-3
CAISESQDNSPLHF
TGTGCCATCAGTGAGTCCCAGGATAATTCACCCCTCCACTTT
>TRBD1|few|TRBJ1-1|TRBV19
CASSIAGQGRGTEAFF
TGTGCCAGTAGTATAGCTGGACAGGGCCGGGGCACTGAAGCTTTCTTT
>-|few|TRBJ1-1|TRBV19
CASSIVRAAPPNTEAFF
TGTGCCAGTAGTATAGTGAGGGCGGCACCGCCTAACACTGAAGCTTTCTTT
>-|-|TRBJ2-7|TRBV3-1/TRBV3-2
CASSQEGASYEQYF
TGTGCCAGCAGCCAAGAGGGGGCTTCCTACGAGCAGTACTTC
>-|-|TRBJ1-4|TRBV12-3/TRBV12-4
CASSFYLGGKLFF
TGTGCCAGCAGTTTCTACCTCGGGGGAAAACTGTTTTTT
>TRBD1|once|TRBJ1-2|TRBV4-3
CASSQDRWTGNYGYTF
TGCGCCAGCAGCCAAGATCGCTGGACAGGGAACTATGGCTACACCTTC
>-|-|TRBJ2-5|TRBV4-3
CASSPTTMQETQYF
TGCGCCAGCAGCCCCACTACAATGCAAGAGACCCAGTACTTC
>-|many|TRBJ2-1|TRBV24-1
CATSVSGAHNEQFF
TGTGCCACCAGTGTGTCGGGAGCCCACAATGAGCAGTTCTTC
>-|-|TRBJ2-1|TRBV7-9
CASIWEREPYNEQFF
TGTGCCAGCATCTGGGAGAGGGAACCCTACAATGAGCAGTTCTTC
>TRBD2|-|TRBJ2-7|TRBV3-1/TRBV3-2
CASSQWGGYEQYF
TGTGCCAGCAGCCAGTGGGGAGGGTACGAGCAGTACTTC
>TRBD1|-|TRBJ1-4|TRBV3-1/TRBV3-2
CASSHRQGGHEKLFF
TGTGCCAGCAGCCACAGACAGGGGGGGCATGAAAAACTGTTTTTT
>-|-|TRBJ2-5|TRBV7-2
CASSSAGQETQYF
TGTGCCAGCAGCTCCGCCGGTCAAGAGACCCAGTACTTC
>TRBD2|-|TRBJ2-3|TRBV5-6
CASSLAVAGGYTDTQYF
TGTGCCAGCAGCTTGGCCGTGGCGGGGGGTTACACAGATACGCAGTATTTT
>-|-|TRBJ2-7|TRBV6-1
CASSEYSSYEQYF
TGTGCCAGCAGTGAGTACAGCTCCTACGAGCAGTACTTC
>TRBD1|once|TRBJ2-3|TRBV10-3
CAISEPTDRGTDTQYF
TGTGCCATCAGTGAGCCGACGGACAGGGGAACAGATACGCAGTATTTT
>TRBD1|once|TRBJ2-5|TRBV19
CASSIPPGRGIETQYF
TGTGCCAGTAGTATTCCCCCCGGCAGGGGGATCGAGACCCAGTACTTC
>TRBD2|-|TRBJ2-5|TRBV5-1
CASSLGLIAGDGLQETQYF
TGCGCCAGCAGCTTGGGACTAATAGCGGGAGACGGGCTCCAAGAGACCCAGTACTTC
>-|few|TRBJ2-3|TRBV9
CASSVLSTDTQYF
TGTGCCAGCAGCGTCCTGAGCACAGATACGCAGTATTTT
>-|-|TRBJ2-4|TRBV2
CASSEALAGVKNIQYF
TGTGCCAGCAGTGAAGCGCTTGCAGGGGTCAAAAACATTCAGTACTTC
>TRBD2|-|TRBJ2-7|TRBV6-7
CASSYGSGIWSSGPYEQYF
TGTGCCAGCAGTTACGGGTCAGGCATCTGGTCTAGCGGACCCTACGAGCAGTACTTC
>-|-|TRBJ2-1|TRBV7-2
CASSLDRQGWQFF
TGTGCCAGCAGCTTAGACCGTCAGGGATGGCAGTTCTTC
>-|-|TRBJ2-2|TRBV10-3
CAISESRERAAGELFF
TGTGCCATCAGTGAGTCTCGGGAGAGGGCCGCCGGGGAGCTGTTTTTT
>TRBD1|-|TRBJ2-5|TRBV7-9
CASSPGALGQGEETQYF
TGTGCCAGCAGCCCTGGCGCACTGGGACAGGGCGAAGAGACCCAGTACTTC
>TRBD1|-|TRBJ1-1|TRBV29-1
CSAGTANTEAFF
TGCAGCGCCGGGACAGCTAACACTGAAGCTTTCTTT
>TRBD1|-|TRBJ1-1|TRBV18
CASSPPGQVLGAFF
TGTGCCAGCTCACCACCGGGACAGGTCCTTGGAGCTTTCTTT
>-|-|TRBJ1-2|TRBV6-6
CASSYGQNYGYTF
TGTGCCAGCAGTTACGGTCAGAACTATGGCTACACCTTC
>-|-|TRBJ2-3|TRBV7-2
CASTDRKFTDTQYF
TGTGCCAGCACCGACAGAAAATTCACAGATACGCAGTATTTT
>TRBD1|-|TRBJ1-1|TRBV30
CGGDRRNTEAFF
TGTGGTGGGGACAGGCGGAACACTGAAGCTTTCTTT
>TRBD2|-|TRBJ2-7|TRBV11-3
CASSRSGTSGAPQYF
TGTGCCAGCAGCCGGTCCGGGACTAGCGGCGCACCGCAGTACTTC
>TRBD1|once|TRBJ1-1|TRBV27
CASSLPRTGGTEAFF
TGTGCCAGCAGTTTACCCCGGACAGGGGGCACTGAAGCTTTCTTT
>TRBD2|-|TRBJ2-1|TRBV6-5
CASSRTSAGYNEQFF
TGTGCCAGCAGCCGGACTAGCGCTGGCTACAATGAGCAGTTCTTC
>TRBD2|-|TRBJ2-7|TRBV9
CASSVGLAYEQYF
TGTGCCAGCAGCGTCGGACTAGCCTACGAGCAGTACTTC
>TRBD2|-|TRBJ2-7|TRBV29-1
CSSPGEGVAGVSGPYEQYF
TGCAGCTCACCCGGGGAAGGAGTAGCGGGAGTAAGTGGTCCCTACGAGCAGTACTTC